The table lists the clone carrying this TCR beta chain with a few counts. Its antigen remains unknown. Other DNA sequences within the sample encode an identical CDR3. Expressed TCRB transcripts were sequenced after all isolated RNA was converted to cDNA. Sequencing used immunoSEQ multiplex PCR; TCRdb keeps in-frame clones, though not all of them. Of approximately 730,000 clones listed, roughly 13% are singletons. The data originate from a study of beta chain features in type 1 diabetes. Study-level information: There was similarity between patients and healthy donors in age, gender and cell yields.

Germline CDR1 is GTSNPN and CDR2 is SVGIG (reference sequence). The V end was cut by 0 bases, the J end by 4 bases, with 6 bases between. The CDR3 spans 12 residues. Study-wide results and caveats: In all four CD4+ subsets, TCRB CDR3 length was significantly, moderately reduced in type 1 diabetes. In the patient group, naive, central memory and Treg TCRB repertoires seemed more alike than in the healthy donor group.

Sorting of CD4+ naive, central memory, regulatory and stem cell-like memory cells was performed via CD45RO/CCR7/CD25/CD127/CD95/CD27. The sequencing sample was made of naive CD4+ T cells from blood. The TCR sequence derives from a man aged 18 to 30 with type 1 diabetes. V gene TRBV30 combines with J gene TRBJ1-2; D is uncertain. The CDR3 protein is CAWSVTGYGYTF. The CDR3, as DNA: TGTGCCTGGAGTGTAACCGGCTATGGCTACACCTTC.